This T cell receptor (beta chain) appears in the sequencing data of a study of early T cells in non-severe SARS-CoV-2 infection. This clonotype was seen at least ten times. Its antigen remains unidentified. General study findings and limits: VDJdb matching skewed toward anti-spike CD8 responses, missing private and CD4 specificities.

The CDR3 has 15 amino acids. V lost 4 bases and J 4 bases, leaving 13 bases between the germline ends. The germline V gene has CDR1 SGHNT and CDR2 YENEEA. Attachment of unique molecular identifiers was made to individual cDNA molecules. TCRdb used MiXCR to reprocess the 5' RACE reads, holding one entry per CDR3 protein. The sample gives 30,000 to 35,000 distinct CDR3 sequences, more than 4% of which show up once; roughly 5.5% is in the top ten. The sequencing input was whole blood. V and J are TRBV11-3 and TRBJ2-2; no definite D call. The TCR comes from an adult who was a healthcare worker with PCR-confirmed SARS-CoV-2 infection or an uninfected control (not recorded which). In DNA form, the CDR3 reads TGTGCCAGCAGCTCCGAGAAGGGTAGCACCGGGGAGCTGTTTTTT. This encodes CASSSEKGSTGELFF.